The rows below give T cell receptor beta chains drawn from one sample of a study of blood T cell repertoires in COVID-19. Clones were sequenced by immunoSEQ multiplex PCR, and TCRdb holds only the in-frame ones, with some missing. The data show around 170,000 clones, about 86% seen once. What was sequenced was peripheral blood. The receptors stem from a man aged 45-60 years with active or convalescent COVID-19. Both conserved end residues are part of each CDR3. A D gene is named only where the DNA matches it firmly. The size entry is marked missing in some rows and otherwise reads once, few, many or a size class.

TRBV30	NA	once	TRBJ1-2	TGTGCCTGGGCAATGGGAGGGGGAGTTGGCTACACCTTC	CAWAMGGGVGYTF
TRBV28	NA	NA	TRBJ1-5	TGTGCCGGAGGCGGGAGCAATCAGCCCCAGCATTTT	CAGGGSNQPQHF
TRBV29-1	NA	NA	TRBJ2-5	TGCAGCGGGGCCTCTGGTGGGACCCAGTACTTC	CSGASGGTQYF
TRBV14	TRBD2	NA	TRBJ2-1	TGTGCCAGCAGCCGCAGACTAGCGGGAGCCGACTACAATGAGCAGTTCTTC	CASSRRLAGADYNEQFF
TRBV5-4	TRBD2	NA	TRBJ2-1	TGTGCCACGGGGGGATACAATGAGCAGTTCTTC	CATGGYNEQFF
TRBV7-2	NA	once	TRBJ2-1	TGTGCCAGCAGCCTCTTTGGGGCGTACAATGAGCAGTTCTTC	CASSLFGAYNEQFF
TRBV6-5	TRBD1	once	TRBJ1-4	TGTGCCAGCAGTCCCCGGGACAGGGAAGAAAAACTGTTTTTT	CASSPRDREEKLFF
TRBV19	NA	NA	TRBJ1-1	TGTGCCGCACGATCAAAAGGCAGGCCTTTCACTGAAGCTTTCTTT	CAARSKGRPFTEAFF
TRBV5-5	NA	NA	TRBJ2-3	TGTGCCAGCAGCTTGTCAGCAGATACGCAGTATTTT	CASSLSADTQYF
TRBV5-4	NA	NA	TRBJ1-6	TGTGCCAGCAGCTTGTCCGGGGGTAGGGATTCACCCCTCCACTTT	CASSLSGGRDSPLHF
TRBV19	NA	NA	TRBJ2-2	TGTGCCAGTAGTATTTTGGCGGTCGGGGAGCTGTTTTTT	CASSILAVGELFF
TRBV9	TRBD2	NA	TRBJ2-5	TGTGCCAGCAACAACGGATATGATAGCGGGAGAGGGGAGACCCAGTACTTC	CASNNGYDSGRGETQYF
TRBV20-1	NA	NA	TRBJ1-2	TGCAGTGCTAGTACAACCCCCTATGGCTACACCTTC	CSASTTPYGYTF
TRBV3-1/TRBV3-2	NA	NA	TRBJ2-4	TGTGCCAGCAGCCAAGATGCGGTATTATCGGCCAAAAACATTCAGTACTTC	CASSQDAVLSAKNIQYF
TRBV27	NA	NA	TRBJ2-2	TGTGCCAGCAGGCCGGGCACCGGGGAGCTGTTTTTT	CASRPGTGELFF
TRBV7-2	NA	NA	TRBJ1-5	TGTGCCAGCAGCTTACGGGGGGGGGTTGACAATCAGCCCCAGCATTTT	CASSLRGGVDNQPQHF
TRBV4-3	NA	NA	TRBJ1-2	TGCGCCAGCAGCCAAGAAGGTGGGCAGGACTATGGCTACACCTTC	CASSQEGGQDYGYTF
TRBV9	TRBD2	NA	TRBJ2-1	TGTGCCAGCAGCCCCGGGGGGGGACTAACTAATGAGCAGTTCTTC	CASSPGGGLTNEQFF
TRBV7-2	NA	once	TRBJ2-7	TGTGCCAGCAGCCCTTTGGGGGACAAGTACTACGAGCAGTACTTC	CASSPLGDKYYEQYF
TRBV24-1	NA	NA	TRBJ2-1	TGTGCCACCAGTGATTTGGAGAGGGCTTGGGGAGAGCAGTTCTTC	CATSDLERAWGEQFF
TRBV5-6	TRBD1	few	TRBJ2-7	TGTGCCAGCAGCTATACCGGTACAGGGGATAGTAAGCAGTACTTC	CASSYTGTGDSKQYF
TRBV6-2/TRBV6-3	NA	once	TRBJ1-1	TGTGCCAGCAGCACGACAGATATTCCTGCCCTTGAAGCTTTCTTT	CASSTTDIPALEAFF
TRBV15	TRBD1	NA	TRBJ2-7	TGTGCCACCAGCAGAGATCTACAGGGGGCTTACGAGCAGTACTTC	CATSRDLQGAYEQYF
TRBV7-3	TRBD2	NA	TRBJ2-1	TGTGCCAGCAGCCCCGGCGCTAGCGGATACAATGAGCAGTTCTTC	CASSPGASGYNEQFF
TRBV19	TRBD2	NA	TRBJ2-5	TGTGCCAGTAGTACATTTTCGGGGGGTCAAGAGACCCAGTACTTC	CASSTFSGGQETQYF
TRBV4-1	NA	NA	TRBJ2-3	TGCGCCAGCCGCTTGGAGAGGTTCACAGATACGCAGTATTTT	CASRLERFTDTQYF
TRBV11-2	TRBD1	NA	TRBJ1-2	TGTGCCAGCAGCTCAATACAGGGGAACTATGGCTACACCTTC	CASSSIQGNYGYTF
TRBV9	TRBD1	NA	TRBJ1-1	TGTGCCAGCAGCGTGACAGGGATGAACACTGAAGCTTTCTTT	CASSVTGMNTEAFF
TRBV20-1	NA	NA	TRBJ2-1	TGCAGTGCTAGTGTGGCGGGACTCAATGAGCAGTTCTTC	CSASVAGLNEQFF
TRBV25-1	NA	NA	TRBJ1-3	TGTGCCACCCTGGGCGACTCTGGAAACACCATATATTTT	CATLGDSGNTIYF
TRBV9	TRBD2	NA	TRBJ2-3	TGTGCCAGCAGCGTAGTGGCTAGCGGGGATACGCAGTATTTT	CASSVVASGDTQYF
TRBV4-3	NA	NA	TRBJ2-1	TGCGCCAGCAGCCAAGGGAAAGCCAGGATCAATGAGCAGTTCTTC	CASSQGKARINEQFF
TRBV19	NA	once	TRBJ1-1	TGTGTCGTGCAGGGCACTGAAGCTTTCTTT	CVVQGTEAFF
TRBV9	NA	NA	TRBJ2-7	TGTGCCAGCAGCGTAGCCGGTAGCGACTACGAGCAGTACTTC	CASSVAGSDYEQYF
TRBV13	TRBD2	NA	TRBJ2-7	TGTGCCAGCAGCGGGGGGTTGGGACTAGCGAATTCCGAGCAGTACTTC	CASSGGLGLANSEQYF
TRBV7-2	TRBD1	NA	TRBJ1-1	TGTGCCAGCAGCACTCAGACAGGGACGGAAGCTTTCTTT	CASSTQTGTEAFF
TRBV19	TRBD1	NA	TRBJ1-2	TGTGCCAGTAGTATGCGGACAGGAAACTATGGCTACACCTTC	CASSMRTGNYGYTF
TRBV18	TRBD1	NA	TRBJ1-1	TGTGCCAGCTCACCACAAAAGCAGGGGGCTTACACTGAAGCTTTCTTT	CASSPQKQGAYTEAFF
TRBV4-3	TRBD2	NA	TRBJ2-1	TGCGCCAGCAGCCAAGAATGGGTGAGCGGGGGGGACCATGAGCAGTTCTTC	CASSQEWVSGGDHEQFF
TRBV7-3	TRBD2	NA	TRBJ2-1	TGTGCCAGCAGCTTAAACCTCTCTGAGCTAGCGGCCTTTCTTATCTACAATGAGCAGTTCTTC	CASSLNLSELAAFLIYNEQFF
TRBV6-5	NA	NA	TRBJ1-5	TGTGCCAGCAGTTCGGGGAACAATCAGCCCCAGCATTTT	CASSSGNNQPQHF
TRBV20-1	NA	NA	TRBJ2-7	TGCAGTGCTAGTTTTCCAGGATCCTACGAGCAGTACTTC	CSASFPGSYEQYF
TRBV10-1	NA	NA	TRBJ1-1	TGCGCCAGCATTGGACCGGGGGGTACTGAAGCTTTCTTT	CASIGPGGTEAFF
TRBV6-6	TRBD1	NA	TRBJ2-3	TGTGCCAGCAGTACCGGACAGGGCAAGCATACGCAGTATTTT	CASSTGQGKHTQYF
TRBV20-1	NA	NA	TRBJ1-5	TGCAGTGCTAGGCTGACTGCCACCCAGCATTTT	CSARLTATQHF
TRBV6-5	TRBD1	NA	TRBJ2-2	TGTGCCAGCAGACCCCGGGACAGGGTTTCCGGGGAGCTGTTTTTT	CASRPRDRVSGELFF
TRBV15	NA	NA	TRBJ1-1	TGTGCCACCAGCTCCCACCCGCCGGACAGTTGGGGGAACACTGAAGCTTTCTTT	CATSSHPPDSWGNTEAFF
TRBV24-1	NA	NA	TRBJ1-5	TGTGCCACCAGTGATCCCTCCTTGCAGGGTAGCAATCAGCCCCAGCATTTT	CATSDPSLQGSNQPQHF
TRBV4-3	TRBD1	NA	TRBJ2-3	TGCGCCAGCAGCCAAGATCCCGGGGCAGGGGGCGGACCCACAGATACGCAGTATTTT	CASSQDPGAGGGPTDTQYF
TRBV18	TRBD2	NA	TRBJ2-1	TGTGCCAGCTCACCCCTAGCGGGAGGGTTCCCTGAGCAGTTCTTC	CASSPLAGGFPEQFF
TRBV11-1	NA	NA	TRBJ1-1	TGTGCCAGCAGCTTATCGGGGGGAAATGAAGCTTTCTTT	CASSLSGGNEAFF
TRBV6-5	TRBD1	NA	TRBJ2-5	TGTGCCAGCACCGGACGACAGGGCGTGGAGGCCCAGTACTTC	CASTGRQGVEAQYF
TRBV3-1/TRBV3-2	NA	NA	TRBJ2-1	TGTGCCAGCAGCCAAGATTCCAGCGTCAATGAGCAGTTCTTC	CASSQDSSVNEQFF
TRBV4-3	TRBD2	NA	TRBJ2-1	TGCGCCAGCAGCCAAGCCCGGACTAGCGGGAGGGCTAATGAGCAGTTCTTC	CASSQARTSGRANEQFF
TRBV19	NA	NA	TRBJ1-3	TGTGCCAGTAGCCCTACCCCTAGGAGTCCCCACTCTGGAAACACCATATATTTT	CASSPTPRSPHSGNTIYF
TRBV7-2	TRBD1	NA	TRBJ1-5	TGTGCCAGCAGCGACCGGGACAGAGGCGAAAATCAGCCCCAGCATTTT	CASSDRDRGENQPQHF
TRBV27	TRBD1	NA	TRBJ2-5	TGTGCCAGCAGTCCTCGAGGGACAGCGCAAGAGACCCAGTACTTC	CASSPRGTAQETQYF
TRBV6-5	TRBD1	NA	TRBJ1-2	TGTGCCAGCAAGCCTCCGGGACAGCCATATGGCTACACCTTC	CASKPPGQPYGYTF
TRBV27	TRBD2	NA	TRBJ2-1	TGTGCCAGCAGTTTCTCCTGGACTAGCGGGCTGAATGAGCAGTTCTTC	CASSFSWTSGLNEQFF
TRBV7-2	NA	NA	TRBJ2-7	TGTGCCAGCAGCTTAGGGGTCGGGACTCTCGAGCAGTACTTC	CASSLGVGTLEQYF